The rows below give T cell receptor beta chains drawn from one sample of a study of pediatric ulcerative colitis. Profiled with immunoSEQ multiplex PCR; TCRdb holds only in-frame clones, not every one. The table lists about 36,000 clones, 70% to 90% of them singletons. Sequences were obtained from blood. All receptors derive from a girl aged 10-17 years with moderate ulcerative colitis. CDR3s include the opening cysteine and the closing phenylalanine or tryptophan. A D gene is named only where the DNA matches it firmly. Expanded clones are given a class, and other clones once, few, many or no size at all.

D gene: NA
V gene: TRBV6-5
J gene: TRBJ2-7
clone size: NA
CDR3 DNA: TGTGCCAGCACCGGACAGTCCTACGAGCAGTACTTC
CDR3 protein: CASTGQSYEQYF

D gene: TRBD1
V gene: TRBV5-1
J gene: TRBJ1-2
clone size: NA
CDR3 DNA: TGCGCCAGCAGCTCCCGGGACAGGGGGCGGGATGGCTACACCTTC
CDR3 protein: CASSSRDRGRDGYTF

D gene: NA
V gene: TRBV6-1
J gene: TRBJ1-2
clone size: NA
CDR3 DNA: TGTGCCAGCAGTGAAGCGATAGGACTCTATGGCTACACCTTC
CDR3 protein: CASSEAIGLYGYTF

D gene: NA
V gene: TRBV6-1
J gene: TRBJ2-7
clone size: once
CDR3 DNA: TGTGCCAGCAGTGAAGGATGGCGGGCGGTGTACTACGAGCAGTACTTC
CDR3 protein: CASSEGWRAVYYEQYF

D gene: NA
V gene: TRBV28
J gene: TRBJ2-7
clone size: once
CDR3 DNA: TGTGCCAGCAGGGACGCCCTGGGTGACTACGAGCAGTACTTC
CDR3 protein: CASRDALGDYEQYF

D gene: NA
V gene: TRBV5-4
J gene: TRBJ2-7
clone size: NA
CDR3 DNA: TGTGCCAGCAGCTTGGCCGGGAACCCCTACGAGCAGTACTTC
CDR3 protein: CASSLAGNPYEQYF

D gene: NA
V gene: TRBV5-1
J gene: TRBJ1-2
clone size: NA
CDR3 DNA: TGCGCCAGCAGCTTGGCCTCCGGGGGGCGATTAGGCTACACCTTC
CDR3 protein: CASSLASGGRLGYTF

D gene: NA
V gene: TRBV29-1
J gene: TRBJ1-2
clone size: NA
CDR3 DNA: TGCAGCGTTGAAGGTGACATAGGCTACACCTTC
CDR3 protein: CSVEGDIGYTF

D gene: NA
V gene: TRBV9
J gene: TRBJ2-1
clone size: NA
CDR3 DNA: TGTGCCAGCAGCGTAGGGATCGGGGTAGGGGAGCCCCGGGAGCAGTTCTTC
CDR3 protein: CASSVGIGVGEPREQFF

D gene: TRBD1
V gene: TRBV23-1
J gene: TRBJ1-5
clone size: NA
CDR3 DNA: TGCGCCAGCAGTCAAGGTTGGGACAGGGAGGAGTATCCGGCTTATAGCAATCAGCCCCAGCATTTT
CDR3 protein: CASSQGWDREEYPAYSNQPQHF

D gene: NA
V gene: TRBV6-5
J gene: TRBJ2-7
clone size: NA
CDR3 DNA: TGTGCCAGCAGTTACTCGATGGCTCAGGCGGCCGAGCAGTACTTC
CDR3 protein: CASSYSMAQAAEQYF

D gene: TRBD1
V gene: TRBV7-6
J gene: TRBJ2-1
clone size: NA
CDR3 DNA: TGTGCCAGCAGCCCACGCTCGACAGGGAACTCCTACAATGAGCAGTTCTTC
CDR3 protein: CASSPRSTGNSYNEQFF

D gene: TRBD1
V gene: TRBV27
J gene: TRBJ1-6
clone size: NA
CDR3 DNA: TGTGCCAGCAGTTTTAGACAGGGGATCTCCTATAATTCACCCCTCCACTTT
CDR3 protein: CASSFRQGISYNSPLHF

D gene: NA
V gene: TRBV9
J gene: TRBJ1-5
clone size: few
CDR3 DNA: TGTGCCAGCAGCGTAGAGGCAAGTTATCAGCCCCAGCATTTT
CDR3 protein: CASSVEASYQPQHF

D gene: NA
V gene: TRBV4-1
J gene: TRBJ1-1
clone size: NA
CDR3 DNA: TGCGCCAGCAGCCCCAGGGAGGGGGGCTGGAACACTGAAGCTTTCTTT
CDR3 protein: CASSPREGGWNTEAFF

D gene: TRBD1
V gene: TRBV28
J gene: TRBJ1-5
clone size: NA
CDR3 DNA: TGTGCCAGCAGTCTACCAGGGACAGGGATAGATCAGCCCCAGCATTTT
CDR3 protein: CASSLPGTGIDQPQHF

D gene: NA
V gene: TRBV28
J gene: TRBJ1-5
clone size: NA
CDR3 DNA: TGTGCCAGCAGTTTATACAGGGCTGACAATCAGCCCCAGCATTTT
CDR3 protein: CASSLYRADNQPQHF

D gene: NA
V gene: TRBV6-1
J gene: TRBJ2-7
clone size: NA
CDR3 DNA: TGTGCCAGCACACGCCGGGAGTTCTACGAGCAGTACTTC
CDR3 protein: CASTRREFYEQYF

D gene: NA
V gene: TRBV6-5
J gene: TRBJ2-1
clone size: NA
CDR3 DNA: TGTGCCAGCAGTTACTCGAGAGGGAGCTCCTACAATGAGCAGTTCTTC
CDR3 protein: CASSYSRGSSYNEQFF

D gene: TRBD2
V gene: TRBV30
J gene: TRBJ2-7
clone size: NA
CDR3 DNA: TGTGCCTGGAGTCAAGGTCGCAGATGGGGACTAGCGGGAACCGAGCAGTACTTC
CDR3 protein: CAWSQGRRWGLAGTEQYF

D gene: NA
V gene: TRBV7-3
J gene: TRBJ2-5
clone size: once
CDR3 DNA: TGTGCCAGCAGCTTATCCGGGTCCGGTTACGAGACCCAGTACTTC
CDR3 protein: CASSLSGSGYETQYF

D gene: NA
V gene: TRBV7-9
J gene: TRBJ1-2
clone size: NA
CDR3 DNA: TGTGCCAGCAGCTTTTTAGAAGGGCAGAACTACTATGGCTACACCTTC
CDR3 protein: CASSFLEGQNYYGYTF

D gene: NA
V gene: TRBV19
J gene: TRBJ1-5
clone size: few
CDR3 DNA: TGTGCCAGTACGGAAGGGGGCAATCAGCCCCAGCATTTT
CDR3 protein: CASTEGGNQPQHF

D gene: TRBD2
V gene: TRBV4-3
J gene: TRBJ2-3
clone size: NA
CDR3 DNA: TGCGCCAGCAGCCAAGTTTTGGCTAGCGGGGACACAGATACGCAGTATTTT
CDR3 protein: CASSQVLASGDTDTQYF

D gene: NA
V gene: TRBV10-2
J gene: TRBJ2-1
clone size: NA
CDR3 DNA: TGCGCCAGCAGTGAGTCGCTTAGTCCGCGGGTAATGGTTGATGAGCAGTTCTTC
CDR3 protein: CASSESLSPRVMVDEQFF

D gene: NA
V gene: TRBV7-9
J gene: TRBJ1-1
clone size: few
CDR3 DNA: TGTGCCAGCAGCTCCTACAGGCTAAAGAACACTGAAGCTTTCTTT
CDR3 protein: CASSSYRLKNTEAFF

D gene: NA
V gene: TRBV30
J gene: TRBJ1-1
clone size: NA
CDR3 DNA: TGTGCCTGGAGTGTACACGAGAACACTGAAGCTTTCTTT
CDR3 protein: CAWSVHENTEAFF

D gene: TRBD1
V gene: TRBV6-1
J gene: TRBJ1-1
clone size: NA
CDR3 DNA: TGTGCCAGCAGGAACCAGGGACAGGGGAACACTGAAGCTTTCTTT
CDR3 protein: CASRNQGQGNTEAFF

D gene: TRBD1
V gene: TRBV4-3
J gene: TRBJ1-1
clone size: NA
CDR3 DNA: TGCGCCAGCAGCCAGGCCGACAGGGTGAACACTGAAGCTTTCTTT
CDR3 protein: CASSQADRVNTEAFF

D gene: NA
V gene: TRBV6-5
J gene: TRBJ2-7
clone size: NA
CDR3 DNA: TGTGCCAGCAGTGGCCGTTACGAGCAGTACTTC
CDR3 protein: CASSGRYEQYF

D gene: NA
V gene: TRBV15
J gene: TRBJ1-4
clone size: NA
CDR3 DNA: TGTGCCACCAGCAGAGATCTCTGGGGGATCCTGTTTTTT
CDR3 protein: CATSRDLWGILFF

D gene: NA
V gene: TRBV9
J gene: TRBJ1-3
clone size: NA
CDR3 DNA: TGTGCCAGCAGCGTAGAGAGGGCGCGTGGAAACACCATATATTTT
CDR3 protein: CASSVERARGNTIYF

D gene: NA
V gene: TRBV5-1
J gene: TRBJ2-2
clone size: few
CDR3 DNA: TGCGCCAGCAGCGCCGGAGGAGGAGACGGGGAGCTGTTTTTT
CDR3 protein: CASSAGGGDGELFF

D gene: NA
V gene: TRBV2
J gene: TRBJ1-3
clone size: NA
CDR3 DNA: TGTGCCAGCAGTGAGTCGGGCAGTCTACCTGGAAACACCATATATTTT
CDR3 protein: CASSESGSLPGNTIYF

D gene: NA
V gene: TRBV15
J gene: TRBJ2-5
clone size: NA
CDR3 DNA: TGTGCCACCAGCAGTGGACAGAGCCAAGAGACCCAGTACTTC
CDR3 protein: CATSSGQSQETQYF

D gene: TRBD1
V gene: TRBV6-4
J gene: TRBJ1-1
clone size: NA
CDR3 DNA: TGTGCCAGCAGTGTCTACAGGGGTGGCGAAGCTTTCTTT
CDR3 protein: CASSVYRGGEAFF

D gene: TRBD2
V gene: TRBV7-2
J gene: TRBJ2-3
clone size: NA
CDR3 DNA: TGTGCCAGCAGCTGGCCTATTAGCGGGAGGGCAGATACGCAGTATTTT
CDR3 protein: CASSWPISGRADTQYF

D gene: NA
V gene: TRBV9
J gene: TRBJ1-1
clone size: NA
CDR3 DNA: TGTGCCAGCAGCCCGACGGGGGCGACGGGCACTGAAGCTTTCTTT
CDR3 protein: CASSPTGATGTEAFF

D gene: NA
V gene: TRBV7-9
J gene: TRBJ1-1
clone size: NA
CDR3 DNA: TGTGCCAGCAGCTTAACGGTAGAGAACACTGAAGCTTTCTTT
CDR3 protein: CASSLTVENTEAFF

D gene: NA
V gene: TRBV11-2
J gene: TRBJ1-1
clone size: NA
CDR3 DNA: TGTGCCAGCAGCTTAGAGAGGCGGGAAGCTTTCTTT
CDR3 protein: CASSLERREAFF

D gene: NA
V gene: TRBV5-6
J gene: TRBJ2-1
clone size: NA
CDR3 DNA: TGTGCCAGCAGCCCGGTTGTTGGAGTAGCGTTCTTC
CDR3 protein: CASSPVVGVAFF

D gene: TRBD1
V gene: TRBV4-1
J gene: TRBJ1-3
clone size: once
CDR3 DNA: TGCGCCAGCAGCCAAGAGGGACAGGGGCGAAGTAACACCATATATTTT
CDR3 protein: CASSQEGQGRSNTIYF

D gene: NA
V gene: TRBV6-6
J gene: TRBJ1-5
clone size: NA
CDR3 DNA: TGTGCCAGCGTTTCAGGTAATCATCAGCCCCAGCATTTT
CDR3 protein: CASVSGNHQPQHF